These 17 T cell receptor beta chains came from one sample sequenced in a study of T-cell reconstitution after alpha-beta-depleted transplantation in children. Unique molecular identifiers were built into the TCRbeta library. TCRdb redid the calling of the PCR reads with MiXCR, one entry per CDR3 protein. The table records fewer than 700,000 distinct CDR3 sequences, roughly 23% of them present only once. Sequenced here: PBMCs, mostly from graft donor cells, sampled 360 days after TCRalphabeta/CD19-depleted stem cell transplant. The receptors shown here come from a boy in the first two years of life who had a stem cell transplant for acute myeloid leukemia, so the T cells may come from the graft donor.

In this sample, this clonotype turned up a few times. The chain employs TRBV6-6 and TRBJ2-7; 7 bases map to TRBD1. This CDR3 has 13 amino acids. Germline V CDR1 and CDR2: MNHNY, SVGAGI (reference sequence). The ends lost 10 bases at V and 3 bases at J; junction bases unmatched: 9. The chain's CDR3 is CAISTGQSYEQYF. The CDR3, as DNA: TGTGCCATCTCGACAGGGCAGAGCTACGAGCAGTACTTC.

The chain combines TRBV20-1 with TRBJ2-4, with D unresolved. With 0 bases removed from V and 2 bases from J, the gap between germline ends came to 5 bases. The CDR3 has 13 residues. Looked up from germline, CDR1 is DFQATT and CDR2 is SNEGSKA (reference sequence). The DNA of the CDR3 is TGCAGTGCTAGAGATGGAACCAAAAACATTCAGTACTTC. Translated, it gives CSARDGTKNIQYF.

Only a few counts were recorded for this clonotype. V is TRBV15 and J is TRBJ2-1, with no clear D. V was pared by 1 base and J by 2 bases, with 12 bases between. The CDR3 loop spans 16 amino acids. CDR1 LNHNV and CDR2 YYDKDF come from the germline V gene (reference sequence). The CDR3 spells CATSRVEVITYNEQFF. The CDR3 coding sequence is TGTGCCACCAGCAGAGTGGAAGTTATTACCTACAATGAGCAGTTCTTC.

The CDR3 sequence: CASSLGWDEQFF. In DNA, the CDR3 is TGTGCCAGCAGCTTAGGGTGGGATGAGCAGTTCTTC. The chain carries TRBV7-2 and TRBJ2-1, with D unresolved. Germline CDR1 and CDR2: SGHTA and FQGNSA. The CDR3 has 12 amino acids. V lost 1 base and J lost 8, with 6 bases in between.

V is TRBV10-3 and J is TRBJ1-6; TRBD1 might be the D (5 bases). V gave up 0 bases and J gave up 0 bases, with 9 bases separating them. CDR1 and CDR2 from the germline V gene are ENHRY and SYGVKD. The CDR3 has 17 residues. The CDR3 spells CAISESEGYSYNSPLHF. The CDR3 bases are TGTGCCATCAGTGAGTCCGAGGGGTACTCCTATAATTCACCCCTCCACTTT.

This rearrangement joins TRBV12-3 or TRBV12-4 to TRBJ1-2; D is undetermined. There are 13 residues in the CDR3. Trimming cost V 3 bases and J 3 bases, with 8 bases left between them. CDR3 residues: CASSFSGDYGYTF. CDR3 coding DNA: TGTGCCAGCAGTTTTAGCGGAGACTATGGCTACACCTTC.

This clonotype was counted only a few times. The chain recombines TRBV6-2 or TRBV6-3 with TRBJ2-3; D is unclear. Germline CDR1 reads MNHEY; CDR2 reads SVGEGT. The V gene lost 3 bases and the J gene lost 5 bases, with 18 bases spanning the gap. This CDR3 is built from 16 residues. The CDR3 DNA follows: TGTGCCAGCAGTTATGCAAGCCCCGCGGAAGGAGATACGCAGTATTTT. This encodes CASSYASPAEGDTQYF.

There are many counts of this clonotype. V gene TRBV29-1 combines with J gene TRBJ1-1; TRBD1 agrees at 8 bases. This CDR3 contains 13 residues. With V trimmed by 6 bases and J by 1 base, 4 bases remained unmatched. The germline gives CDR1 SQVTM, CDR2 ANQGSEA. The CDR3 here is CSVRTGSNTEAFF. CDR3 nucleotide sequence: TGCAGCGTCAGGACAGGGTCGAACACTGAAGCTTTCTTT.

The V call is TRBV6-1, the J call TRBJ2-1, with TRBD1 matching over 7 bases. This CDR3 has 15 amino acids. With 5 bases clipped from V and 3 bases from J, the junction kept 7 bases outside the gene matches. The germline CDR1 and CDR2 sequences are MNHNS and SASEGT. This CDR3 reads CASSTRGQFYNEQFF. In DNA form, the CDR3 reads TGTGCCAGCAGTACCCGGGGACAGTTCTACAATGAGCAGTTCTTC.

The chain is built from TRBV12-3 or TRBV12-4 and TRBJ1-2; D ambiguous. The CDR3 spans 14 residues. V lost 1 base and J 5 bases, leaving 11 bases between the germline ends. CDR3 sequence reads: CASSLGGRPYGYTF. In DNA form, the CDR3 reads TGTGCCAGCAGTTTAGGAGGACGGCCTTATGGCTACACCTTC.

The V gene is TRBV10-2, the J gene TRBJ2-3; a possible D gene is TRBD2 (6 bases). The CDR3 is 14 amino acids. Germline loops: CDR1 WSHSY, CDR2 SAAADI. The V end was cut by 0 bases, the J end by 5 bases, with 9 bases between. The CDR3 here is CASSESRRGDTQYF. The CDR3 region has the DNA TGCGCCAGCAGTGAGTCAAGGAGGGGAGATACGCAGTATTTT.

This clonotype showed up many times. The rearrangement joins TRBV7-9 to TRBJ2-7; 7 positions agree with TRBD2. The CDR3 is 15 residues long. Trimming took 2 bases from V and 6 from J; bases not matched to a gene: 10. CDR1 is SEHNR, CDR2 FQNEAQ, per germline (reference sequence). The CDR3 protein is CASSLSGGRVGEQYF. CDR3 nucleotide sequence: TGTGCCAGCAGCTTATCGGGAGGCAGGGTGGGCGAGCAGTACTTC.

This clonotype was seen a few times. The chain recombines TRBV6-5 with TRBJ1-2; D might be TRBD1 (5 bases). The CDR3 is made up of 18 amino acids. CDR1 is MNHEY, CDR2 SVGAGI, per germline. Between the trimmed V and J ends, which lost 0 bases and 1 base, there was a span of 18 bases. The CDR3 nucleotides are TGTGCCAGCAGTTACTCGCAACGGAGCAGGGCACTTAACTATGGCTACACCTTC. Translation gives CASSYSQRSRALNYGYTF.

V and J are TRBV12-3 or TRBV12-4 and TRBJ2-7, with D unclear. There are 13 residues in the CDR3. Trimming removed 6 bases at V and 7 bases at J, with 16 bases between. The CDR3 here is CASSSGSRREQYF. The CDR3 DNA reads TGTGCCAGCAGCTCCGGGTCCCGGAGAGAGCAGTACTTC.

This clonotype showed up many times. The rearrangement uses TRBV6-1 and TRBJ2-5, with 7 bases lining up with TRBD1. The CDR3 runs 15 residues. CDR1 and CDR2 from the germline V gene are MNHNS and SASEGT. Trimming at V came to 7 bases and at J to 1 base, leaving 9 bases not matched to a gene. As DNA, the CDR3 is TGTGCCAGCAAACCACTGACAGGGCTCCAAGAGACCCAGTACTTC. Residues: CASKPLTGLQETQYF.

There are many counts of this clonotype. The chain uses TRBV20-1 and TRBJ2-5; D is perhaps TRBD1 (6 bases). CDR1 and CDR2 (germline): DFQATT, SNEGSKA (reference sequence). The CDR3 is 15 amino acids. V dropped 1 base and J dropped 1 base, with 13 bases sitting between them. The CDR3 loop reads CSARASDSTQETQYF. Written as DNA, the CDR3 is TGCAGTGCTAGAGCGTCGGACAGTACCCAAGAGACCCAGTACTTC.

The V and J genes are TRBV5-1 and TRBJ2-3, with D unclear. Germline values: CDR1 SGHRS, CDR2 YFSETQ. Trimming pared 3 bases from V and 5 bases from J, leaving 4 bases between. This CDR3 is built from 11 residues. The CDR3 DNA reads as TGCGCCAGCAGCTGGAGAGATACGCAGTATTTT. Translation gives CASSWRDTQYF.